A selection of T cell receptor beta chains follows, all from one sample in a study of shared clonotypes between healthy human individuals. This table comes from immunoSEQ multiplex PCR, and its TCRdb copy is limited to in-frame clones, with some not included. Here the sample spans some 1 million clones, roughly 80% being singletons. The source material was memory CD4+ T cells sorted from blood. Receptors were obtained from a man aged 18 to 29 in good health. The CDR3 runs from the conserved cysteine through the conserved F or W. Each record gives: clone size, J gene, D gene, V gene, CDR3 DNA, CDR3 protein. The D gene is left open where the match is weak. For some rows the clone size is stated as once, few or many, or as a class when expanded; others skip it.

NA TRBJ2-7 NA TRBV5-1 TGCGCCAGCAGCTTTGGAGATTACGAGCAGTACTTC CASSFGDYEQYF
NA TRBJ2-3 NA TRBV2 TGTGCCAGCAGTAGGGATACGCAGTATTTT CASSRDTQYF
few TRBJ1-6 NA TRBV7-9 TGTGCCAGCAGCCTGAACAGTTATAATTCACCCCTCCACTTT CASSLNSYNSPLHF
NA TRBJ2-2 TRBD1 TRBV5-1 TGCGCCAGCAGCTTGGTCGGGACAGCGAACACCGGGGAGCTGTTTTTT CASSLVGTANTGELFF
NA TRBJ2-7 NA TRBV2 TGTGCCAGCAGTGAAGAGGACACGCCTCGGAACTTC CASSEEDTPRNF
once TRBJ2-5 TRBD2 TRBV4-2 TGTGCCAGCAGCCAAGTAACAGCGGGAGGTCGAGAGACCCAGTACTTC CASSQVTAGGRETQYF
NA TRBJ2-3 TRBD2 TRBV10-1 TGCGCCAGCAGTGACTCTAGCGGGAGTGCAGATACGCAGTATTTT CASSDSSGSADTQYF
once TRBJ2-5 NA TRBV7-2 TGTGCCAGCAACCAGGGGGGCCAAGAGACCCAGTACTTC CASNQGGQETQYF
once TRBJ2-2 NA TRBV19 TGTGCCAGTAGTATAGAGGCGGGGATGAACACCGGGGAGCTGTTTTTT CASSIEAGMNTGELFF
NA TRBJ2-7 TRBD1 TRBV5-1 TGCGCCAGCAGGAGGGACAGGGGCTCCTACGAGCAGTACTTC CASRRDRGSYEQYF
few TRBJ1-2 NA TRBV29-1 TGCAGCGTTGAAGACGCAGACTATGGCTACACCTTC CSVEDADYGYTF
once TRBJ2-1 TRBD2 TRBV6-4 TGTGCCAGCAGTGGGGGGACTAGCGGTTACAATGAGCAGTTCTTC CASSGGTSGYNEQFF
NA TRBJ2-1 TRBD2 TRBV19 TGTGCCAGTAGTACTCACGCGGGAGCCCCCAATGAGCAGTTCTTC CASSTHAGAPNEQFF
few TRBJ2-1 NA TRBV30 TGTGCCTGGAGTGTAACCAATGAGCAGTTCTTC CAWSVTNEQFF
NA TRBJ2-7 NA TRBV6-4 TGTGCCAGCAGTATGGAGAGGGGCTACGAGCAGTACTTC CASSMERGYEQYF
NA TRBJ2-5 NA TRBV11-2 TGTGCCAGCAGCTTACGTCCGGACGGGGAGACCCAGTACTTC CASSLRPDGETQYF
NA TRBJ1-6 TRBD1 TRBV18 TGTGCCAGCTCACTGGCCGGGACAGGAATGCTTAGCTCCTATAATTCACCCCTCCACTTT CASSLAGTGMLSSYNSPLHF
NA TRBJ1-2 NA TRBV5-1 TGCGCCAGCAGCTTGGGGGGAGGTCGCGGCTACACCTTC CASSLGGGRGYTF
few TRBJ2-1 TRBD1 TRBV18 TGTGCCAGCTCACCACTGGGGACAGGGGGCAATGAGCAGTTCTTC CASSPLGTGGNEQFF
once TRBJ1-6 TRBD1 TRBV18 TGTGCCAGCTCACCCGGGACAGGGAATTCACCCCTCCACTTT CASSPGTGNSPLHF
NA TRBJ2-4 TRBD1 TRBV5-8 TGTGCCAGCAGCTTGGGACAGGGGCGAGACATTCAGTACTTC CASSLGQGRDIQYF
NA TRBJ1-2 NA TRBV6-1 TGTGCCAGCAGTGAAAGGGGGGGTGAATATGGCTACACCTTC CASSERGGEYGYTF
once TRBJ2-7 TRBD2 TRBV5-6 TGTGCCAGCAGCTGGACTAGCGGACGAGGAGCTTACGAGCAGTACTTC CASSWTSGRGAYEQYF
NA TRBJ1-2 TRBD1 TRBV5-1 TGCGCCAGCAGGGAACAGGGGAACTATGGCTACACCTTC CASREQGNYGYTF